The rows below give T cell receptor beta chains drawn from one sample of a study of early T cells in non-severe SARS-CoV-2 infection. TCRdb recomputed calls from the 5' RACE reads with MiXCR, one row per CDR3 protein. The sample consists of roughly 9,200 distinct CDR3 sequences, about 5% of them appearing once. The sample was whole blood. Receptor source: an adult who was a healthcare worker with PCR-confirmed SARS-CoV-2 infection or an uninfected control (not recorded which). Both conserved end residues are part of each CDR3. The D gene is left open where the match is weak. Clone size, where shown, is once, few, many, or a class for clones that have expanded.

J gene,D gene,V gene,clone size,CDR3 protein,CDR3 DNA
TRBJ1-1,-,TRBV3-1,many,CASSQGRPYLGTEAFF,TGTGCCAGCAGCCAAGGGAGGCCGTACTTAGGGACTGAAGCTTTCTTT
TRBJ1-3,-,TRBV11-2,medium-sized,CASSSSRASGNTIYF,TGTGCCAGCAGCTCGTCCCGGGCCTCTGGAAACACCATATATTTT
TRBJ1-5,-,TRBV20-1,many,CSAIHPAGPQHF,TGCAGTGCTATACACCCTGCCGGGCCCCAGCATTTT
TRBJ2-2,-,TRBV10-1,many,CASSELGNTGELFF,TGCGCCAGCAGTGAGCTCGGGAACACCGGGGAGCTGTTTTTT
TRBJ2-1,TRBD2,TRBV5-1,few,CASSLEGGRAFNEQFF,TGCGCCAGCAGCTTGGAGGGCGGGAGGGCCTTCAATGAGCAGTTCTTC
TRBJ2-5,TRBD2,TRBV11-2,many,CASSFFGLAGGLETQYF,TGTGCCAGCAGCTTTTTCGGGCTAGCGGGAGGATTAGAGACCCAGTACTTC
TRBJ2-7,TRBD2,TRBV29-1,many,CSVGAAGIGEQYF,TGCAGCGTTGGGGCAGCGGGGATTGGCGAGCAGTACTTC
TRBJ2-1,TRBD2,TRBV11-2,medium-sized,CASSYSSGISYNEQFF,TGTGCCAGCAGCTATTCTAGCGGAATCTCCTACAATGAGCAGTTCTTC
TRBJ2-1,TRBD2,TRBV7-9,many,CASSPVVAGALDEQFF,TGTGCCAGCAGCCCCGTAGTTGCGGGAGCTCTCGATGAGCAGTTCTTC
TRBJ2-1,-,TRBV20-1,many,CSAERRASEQFF,TGCAGTGCTGAGAGGAGGGCCAGTGAGCAGTTCTTC
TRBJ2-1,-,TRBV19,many,CASSSGTSVWGYNEQFF,TGTGCCAGTAGTTCCGGGACCTCGGTCTGGGGGTACAATGAGCAGTTCTTC
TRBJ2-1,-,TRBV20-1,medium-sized,CSASRARVEQFF,TGCAGTGCTAGCCGGGCTAGAGTAGAGCAGTTCTTC
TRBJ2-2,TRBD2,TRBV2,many,CASSGAGGLAGELFF,TGTGCCAGCAGTGGTGCGGGAGGTTTGGCCGGGGAGCTGTTTTTT
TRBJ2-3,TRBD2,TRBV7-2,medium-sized,CASSWTRGTDTQYF,TGTGCCAGCAGTTGGACTAGGGGCACAGATACGCAGTATTTT
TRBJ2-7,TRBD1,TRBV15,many,CATSRWDREASYEQYF,TGTGCCACCAGCAGGTGGGACAGGGAGGCATCCTACGAGCAGTACTTC
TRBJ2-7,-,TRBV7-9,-,CASSFQSGGQQYF,TGTGCCAGCAGCTTTCAATCAGGGGGGCAGCAGTACTTC
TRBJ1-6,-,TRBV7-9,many,CASSSTVSNSPLHF,TGTGCCAGCAGCTCGACAGTTAGTAATTCACCCCTCCACTTT
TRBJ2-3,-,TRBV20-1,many,CSANPFVSSTDTQYF,TGCAGTGCCAACCCATTTGTATCTAGCACAGATACGCAGTATTTT
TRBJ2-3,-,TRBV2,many,CASSELSTQYF,TGTGCCAGCAGTGAATTAAGTACGCAGTATTTT
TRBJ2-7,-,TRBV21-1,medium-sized,CASPGSPREQYF,TGTGCCAGCCCCGGGTCTCCTCGCGAGCAGTACTTC
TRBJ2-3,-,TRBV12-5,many,CASGRGFSGPTDTQYF,TGTGCTAGTGGGCGTGGGTTTAGCGGCCCCACAGATACGCAGTATTTT
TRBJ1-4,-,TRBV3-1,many,CASSRTQGYQNEKLFF,TGTGCCAGCAGCCGGACACAGGGCTATCAAAATGAAAAACTGTTTTTT
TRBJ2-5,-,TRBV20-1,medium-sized,CSARFSRTPQETQYF,TGCAGTGCTAGGTTCTCCAGGACTCCACAAGAGACCCAGTACTTC
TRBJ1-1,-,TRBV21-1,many,CASSKAPNPTEAFF,TGTGCCAGCAGCAAAGCTCCCAATCCCACTGAAGCTTTCTTT
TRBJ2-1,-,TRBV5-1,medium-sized,CASQDSSYNEQFF,TGCGCCAGCCAGGACTCCTCCTACAATGAGCAGTTCTTC
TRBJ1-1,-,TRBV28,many,CASSSPGSNTEAFF,TGTGCCAGCAGTTCCCCCGGGTCGAACACTGAAGCTTTCTTT